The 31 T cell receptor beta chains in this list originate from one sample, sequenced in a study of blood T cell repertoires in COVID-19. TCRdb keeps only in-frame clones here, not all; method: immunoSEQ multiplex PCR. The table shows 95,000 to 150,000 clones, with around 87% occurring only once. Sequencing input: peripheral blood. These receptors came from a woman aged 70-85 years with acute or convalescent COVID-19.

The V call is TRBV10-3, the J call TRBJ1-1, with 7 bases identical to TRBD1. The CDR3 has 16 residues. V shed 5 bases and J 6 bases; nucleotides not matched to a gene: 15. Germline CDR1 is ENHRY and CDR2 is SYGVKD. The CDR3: CAISRRGTGDFAEAFF. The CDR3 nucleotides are TGTGCCATCAGTCGAAGAGGCACAGGGGATTTCGCTGAAGCTTTCTTT.

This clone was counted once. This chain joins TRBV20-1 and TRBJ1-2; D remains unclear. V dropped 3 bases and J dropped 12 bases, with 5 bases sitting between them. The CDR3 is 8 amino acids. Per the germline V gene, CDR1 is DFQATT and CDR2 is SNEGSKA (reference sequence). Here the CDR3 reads CSASSDTF. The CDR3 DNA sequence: TGCAGTGCTAGTAGCGACACCTTC.

CDR3 residues: CASSSLQPTNEKLFF. In DNA, the CDR3 is TGTGCCAGCAGTTCCTTACAGCCAACTAATGAAAAACTGTTTTTT. The chain carries TRBV28 and TRBJ1-4; D gene unclear. The CDR3 loop spans 15 amino acids. V dropped 4 bases and J dropped 0 bases, with 9 bases sitting between them. Germline V CDR1 and CDR2: MDHEN, SYDVKM.

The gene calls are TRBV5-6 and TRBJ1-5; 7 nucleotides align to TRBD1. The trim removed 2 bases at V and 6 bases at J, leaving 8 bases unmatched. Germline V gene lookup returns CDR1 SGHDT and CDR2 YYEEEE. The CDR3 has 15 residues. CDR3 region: CASSLFTGEVQPQHF. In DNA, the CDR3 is TGTGCCAGCAGCTTATTCACAGGGGAGGTTCAGCCCCAGCATTTT.

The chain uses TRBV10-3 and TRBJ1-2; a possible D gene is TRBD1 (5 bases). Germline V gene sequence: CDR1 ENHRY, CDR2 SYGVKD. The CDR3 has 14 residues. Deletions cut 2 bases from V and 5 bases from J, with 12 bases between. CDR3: CAISEGRGRYGYTF. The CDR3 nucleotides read TGTGCCATCAGTGAGGGGAGGGGTAGATATGGCTACACCTTC.

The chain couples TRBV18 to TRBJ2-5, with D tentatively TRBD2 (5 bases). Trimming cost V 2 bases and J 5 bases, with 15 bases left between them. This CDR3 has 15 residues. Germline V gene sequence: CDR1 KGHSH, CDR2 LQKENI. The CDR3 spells CASSPSGYPGETQYF. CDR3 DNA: TGTGCCAGCTCACCAAGCGGATACCCGGGGGAGACCCAGTACTTC.

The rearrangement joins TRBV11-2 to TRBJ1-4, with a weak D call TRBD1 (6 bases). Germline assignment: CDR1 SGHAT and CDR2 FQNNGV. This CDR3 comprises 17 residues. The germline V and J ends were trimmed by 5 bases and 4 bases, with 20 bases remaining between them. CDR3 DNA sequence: TGTGCCAGCAGCACCCTGGGGGGGCGGACAGTTAATGAAAAACTGTTTTTT. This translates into CASSTLGGRTVNEKLFF.

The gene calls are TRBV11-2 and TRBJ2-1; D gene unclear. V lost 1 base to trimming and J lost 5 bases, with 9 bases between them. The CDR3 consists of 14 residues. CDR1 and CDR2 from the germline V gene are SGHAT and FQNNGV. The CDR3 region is CASSLGAKNNEQFF. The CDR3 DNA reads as TGTGCCAGCAGCTTAGGGGCAAAGAACAATGAGCAGTTCTTC. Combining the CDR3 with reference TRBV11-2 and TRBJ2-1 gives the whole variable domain EAGVAQSPRYKIIEKRQSVAFWCNPISGHATLYWYQQILGQGPKLLIQFQNNGVVDDSQLPKDRFSAERLKGVDSTLKIQPAKLEDSAVYLCASSLGAKNNEQFFGPGTRLTVL.

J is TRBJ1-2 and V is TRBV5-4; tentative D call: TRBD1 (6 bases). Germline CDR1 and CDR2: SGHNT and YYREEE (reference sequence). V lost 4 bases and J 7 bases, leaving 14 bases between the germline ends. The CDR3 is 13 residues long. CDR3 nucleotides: TGTGCCAGCAGCATATACAGGGAATCTGGCTACACCTTC. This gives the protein CASSIYRESGYTF.

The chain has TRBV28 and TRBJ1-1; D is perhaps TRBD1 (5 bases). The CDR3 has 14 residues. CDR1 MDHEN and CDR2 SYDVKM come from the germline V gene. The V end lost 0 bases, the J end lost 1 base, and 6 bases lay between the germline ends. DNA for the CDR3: TGTGCCAGCAGTTTATGGGGGCAGAACACTGAAGCTTTCTTT. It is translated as CASSLWGQNTEAFF.

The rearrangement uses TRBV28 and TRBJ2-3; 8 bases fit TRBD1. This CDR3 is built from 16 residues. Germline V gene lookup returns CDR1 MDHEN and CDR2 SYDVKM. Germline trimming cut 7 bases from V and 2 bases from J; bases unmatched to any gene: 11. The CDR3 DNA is TGTGCCAGCACCGTAGGGACAGGAATCATCACAGATACGCAGTATTTT. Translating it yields CASTVGTGIITDTQYF.

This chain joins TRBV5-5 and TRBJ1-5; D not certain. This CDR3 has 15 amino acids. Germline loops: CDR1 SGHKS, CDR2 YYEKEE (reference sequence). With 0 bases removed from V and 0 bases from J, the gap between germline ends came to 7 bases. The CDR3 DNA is TGTGCCAGCAGCTTGGGGAGAAATAGCAATCAGCCCCAGCATTTT. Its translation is CASSLGRNSNQPQHF.

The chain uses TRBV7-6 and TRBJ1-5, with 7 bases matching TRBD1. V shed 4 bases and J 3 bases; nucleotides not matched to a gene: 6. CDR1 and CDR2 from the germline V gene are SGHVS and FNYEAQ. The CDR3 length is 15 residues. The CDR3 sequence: CASSSRQGPNQPQHF. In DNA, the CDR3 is TGTGCCAGCAGCTCACGACAGGGCCCCAATCAGCCCCAGCATTTT.

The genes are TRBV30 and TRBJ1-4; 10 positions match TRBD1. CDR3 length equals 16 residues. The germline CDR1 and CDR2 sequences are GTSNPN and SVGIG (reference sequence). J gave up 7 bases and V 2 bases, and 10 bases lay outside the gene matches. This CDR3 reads CAWSNKGQGLSEKLFF. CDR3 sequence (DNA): TGTGCCTGGAGTAACAAGGGACAGGGGTTGAGTGAAAAACTGTTTTTT.

The CDR3 DNA reads TGTGCCAGCGGGAGGGGTAGCAATCAGCCCCAGCATTTT. Translation gives CASGRGSNQPQHF. The chain joins TRBV14 to TRBJ1-5; D perhaps matches TRBD1 (5 bases). V shed 8 bases and J shed 0 bases, with 8 bases lying between them. CDR1 SGHDN and CDR2 FVKESK come from the germline V gene. The CDR3 runs to 13 residues.

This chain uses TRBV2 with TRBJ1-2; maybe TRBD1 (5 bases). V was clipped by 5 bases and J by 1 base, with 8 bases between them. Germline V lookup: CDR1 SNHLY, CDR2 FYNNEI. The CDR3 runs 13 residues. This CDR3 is CASSMGGNYGYTF. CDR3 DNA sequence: TGTGCCAGCAGTATGGGGGGTAACTATGGCTACACCTTC.

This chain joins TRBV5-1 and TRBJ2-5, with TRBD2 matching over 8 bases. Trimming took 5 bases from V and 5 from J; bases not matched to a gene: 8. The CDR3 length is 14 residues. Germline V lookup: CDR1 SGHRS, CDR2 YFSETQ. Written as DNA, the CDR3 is TGCGCCAGCAGGGGACTAGGGGTCCGGGAGACCCAGTACTTC. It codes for CASRGLGVRETQYF.

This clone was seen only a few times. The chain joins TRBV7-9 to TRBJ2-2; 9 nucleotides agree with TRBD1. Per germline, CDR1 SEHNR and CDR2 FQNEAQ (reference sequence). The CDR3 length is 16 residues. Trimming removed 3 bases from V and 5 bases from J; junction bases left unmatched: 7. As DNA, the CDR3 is TGTGCCAGCAGCTTTACAGGGGGCGCGGGAACCGGGGAGCTGTTTTTT. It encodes CASSFTGGAGTGELFF.

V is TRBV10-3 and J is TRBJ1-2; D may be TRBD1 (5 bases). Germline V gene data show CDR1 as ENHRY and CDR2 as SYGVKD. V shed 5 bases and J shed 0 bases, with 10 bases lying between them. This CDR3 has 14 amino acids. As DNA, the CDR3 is TGTGCCATCAGTCCGACAGAGACTAACTATGGCTACACCTTC. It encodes CAISPTETNYGYTF.

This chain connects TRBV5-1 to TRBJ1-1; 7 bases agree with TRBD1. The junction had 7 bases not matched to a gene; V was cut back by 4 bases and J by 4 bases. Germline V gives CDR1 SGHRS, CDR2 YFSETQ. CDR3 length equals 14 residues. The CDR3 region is CASSPGRQGTEAFF. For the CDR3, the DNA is TGCGCCAGCAGCCCCGGTCGACAGGGCACTGAAGCTTTCTTT.

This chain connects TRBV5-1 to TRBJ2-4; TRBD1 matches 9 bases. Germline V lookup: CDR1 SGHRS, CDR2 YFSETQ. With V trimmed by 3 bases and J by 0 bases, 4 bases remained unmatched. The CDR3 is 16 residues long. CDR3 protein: CASSWGQGLAKNIQYF. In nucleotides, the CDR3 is TGCGCCAGCAGCTGGGGACAGGGTCTAGCCAAAAACATTCAGTACTTC.

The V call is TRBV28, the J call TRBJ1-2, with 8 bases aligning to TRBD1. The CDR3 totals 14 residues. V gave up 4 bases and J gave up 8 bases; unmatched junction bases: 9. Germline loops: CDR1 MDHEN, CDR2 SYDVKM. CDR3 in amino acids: CASSSDPRGQGYTF. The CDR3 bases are TGTGCCAGCAGTTCGGACCCCAGGGGGCAAGGCTACACCTTC.

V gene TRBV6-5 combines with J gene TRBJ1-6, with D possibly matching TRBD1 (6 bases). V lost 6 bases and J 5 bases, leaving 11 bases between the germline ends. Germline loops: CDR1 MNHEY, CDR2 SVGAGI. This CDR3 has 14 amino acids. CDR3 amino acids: CASSIGQNNSPLHF. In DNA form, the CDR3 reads TGTGCCAGCAGCATAGGACAGAATAATTCACCCCTCCACTTT.

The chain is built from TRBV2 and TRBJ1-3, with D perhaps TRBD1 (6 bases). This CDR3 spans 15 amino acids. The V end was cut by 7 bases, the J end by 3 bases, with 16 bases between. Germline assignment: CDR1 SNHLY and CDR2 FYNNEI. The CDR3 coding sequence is TGTGCCAGCACGAGGGGGAATCAGAATGGAAACACCATATATTTT. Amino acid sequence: CASTRGNQNGNTIYF.

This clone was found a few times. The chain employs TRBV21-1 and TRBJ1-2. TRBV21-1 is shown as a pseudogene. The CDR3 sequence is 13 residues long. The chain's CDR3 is CASSKMCKRGYTF. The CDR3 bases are TGTGCCAGCAGCAAAATGTGCAAGAGGGGCTACACCTTC.

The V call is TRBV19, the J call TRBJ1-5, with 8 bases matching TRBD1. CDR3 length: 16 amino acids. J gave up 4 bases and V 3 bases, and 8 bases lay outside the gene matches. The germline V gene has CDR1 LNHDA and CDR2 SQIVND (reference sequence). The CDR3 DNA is TGTGCCAGTAGTATGCTCCCCGGGACAGGTAATCAGCCCCAGCATTTT. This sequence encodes CASSMLPGTGNQPQHF.

CDR3 residues: CAWSAGSTTNEKLFF. As DNA, the CDR3 is TGTGCCTGGAGTGCGGGAAGCACAACTAATGAAAAACTGTTTTTT. This chain connects TRBV30 to TRBJ1-4; D unresolved. V lost 1 base and J lost 0, with 9 bases in between. Germline CDR1 and CDR2: GTSNPN and SVGIG (reference sequence). CDR3 length equals 15 residues.

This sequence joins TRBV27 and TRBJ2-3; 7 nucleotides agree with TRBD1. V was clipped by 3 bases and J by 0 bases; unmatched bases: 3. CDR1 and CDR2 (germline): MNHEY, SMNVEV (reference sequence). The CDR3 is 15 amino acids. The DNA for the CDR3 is TGTGCCAGCAGTTTGATCAGGGGGAGCACAGATACGCAGTATTTT. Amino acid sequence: CASSLIRGSTDTQYF.

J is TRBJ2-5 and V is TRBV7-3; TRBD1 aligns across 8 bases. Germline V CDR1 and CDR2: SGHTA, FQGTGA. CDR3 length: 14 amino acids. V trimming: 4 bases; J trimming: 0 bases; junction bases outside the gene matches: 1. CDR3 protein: CASSSTGDQETQYF. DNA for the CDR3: TGTGCCAGCAGCTCGACAGGGGACCAAGAGACCCAGTACTTC.

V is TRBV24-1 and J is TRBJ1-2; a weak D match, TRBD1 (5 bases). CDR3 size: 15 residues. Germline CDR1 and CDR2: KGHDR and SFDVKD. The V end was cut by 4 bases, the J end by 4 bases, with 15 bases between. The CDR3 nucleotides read TGTGCCACCAGTGAGCTACGGGGGTCCAGCTATGGCTACACCTTC. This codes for CATSELRGSSYGYTF.

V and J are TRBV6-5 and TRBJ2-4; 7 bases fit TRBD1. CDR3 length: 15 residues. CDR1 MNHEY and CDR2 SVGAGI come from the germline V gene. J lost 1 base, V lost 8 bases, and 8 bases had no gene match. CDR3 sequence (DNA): TGTGCCAGCCTAAGAGGGGGCACGGCCAAAAACATTCAGTACTTC. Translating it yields CASLRGGTAKNIQYF.